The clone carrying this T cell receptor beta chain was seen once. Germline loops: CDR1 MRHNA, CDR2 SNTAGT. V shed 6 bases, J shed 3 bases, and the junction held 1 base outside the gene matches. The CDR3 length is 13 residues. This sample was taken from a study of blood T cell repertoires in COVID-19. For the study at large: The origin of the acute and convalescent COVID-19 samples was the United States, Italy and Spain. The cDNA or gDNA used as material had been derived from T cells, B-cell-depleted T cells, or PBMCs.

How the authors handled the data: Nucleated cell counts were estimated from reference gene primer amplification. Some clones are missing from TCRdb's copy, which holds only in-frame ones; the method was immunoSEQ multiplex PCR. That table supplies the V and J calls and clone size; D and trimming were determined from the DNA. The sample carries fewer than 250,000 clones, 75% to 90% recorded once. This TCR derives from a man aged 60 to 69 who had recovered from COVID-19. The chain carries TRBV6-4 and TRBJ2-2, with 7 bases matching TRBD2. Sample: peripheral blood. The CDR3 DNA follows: TGTGCCAGCAGGGGACTATACACCGGGGAGCTGTTTTTT. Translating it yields CASRGLYTGELFF.